The T cell receptor (beta chain) under discussion was sequenced for a study of cytomegalovirus exposure and HLA in healthy donors. Study as a whole: Approximately 83 million unique TCRs from HLA-typed donors were held in an early data release. Study results and caveats: Beyond CMV serostatus, there was no information to go on about immune exposure. The productive fraction for most TCR beta V segments was about 90% or about 30% in an earlier analysis. By a later analysis, the bulk of CMV-associated TCR beta chains appeared HLA-restricted.

Use of 60 Vbeta and 13 Jbeta primers characterized the PCR. Some clones are missing from TCRdb's copy, which holds only in-frame ones; the method was immunoSEQ multiplex PCR. Here the sample spans about 160,000 clones, roughly 80% being singletons. V gave up 6 bases and J gave up 6 bases; unmatched junction bases: 16. CDR1 is MNHNY, CDR2 SVGAGI, per germline (reference sequence). This CDR3 has 16 amino acids. For this clone: As yet, its antigen is unknown.

The sequence was obtained from a man aged 25 to 40 in good health and CMV-seronegative. The sample comprised PBMCs. The chain links TRBV6-6 to TRBJ2-7; 8 bases agree with TRBD1. This CDR3 is CASSFSRDRGISEQYF. CDR3 DNA: TGTGCCAGCAGCTTTAGCCGCGACAGGGGAATAAGCGAGCAGTACTTC.